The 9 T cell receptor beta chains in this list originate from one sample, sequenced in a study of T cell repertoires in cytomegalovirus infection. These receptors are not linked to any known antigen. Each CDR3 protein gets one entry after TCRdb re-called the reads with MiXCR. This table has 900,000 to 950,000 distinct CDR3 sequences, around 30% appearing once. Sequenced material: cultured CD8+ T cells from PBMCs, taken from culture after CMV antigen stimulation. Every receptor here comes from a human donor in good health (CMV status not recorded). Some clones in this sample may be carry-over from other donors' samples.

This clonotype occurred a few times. CDR3 in amino acids: CASTTWPPASDSTDTQYF. CDR3 nucleotide sequence: TGTGCCAGCACCACTTGGCCCCCGGCTAGCGATAGCACAGATACGCAGTATTTT. The rearrangement links TRBV27 to TRBJ2-3, with D maybe TRBD2 (6 bases). The V and J ends lost 7 bases and 0 bases respectively, with 23 bases between them. The CDR3 totals 18 residues. Germline CDR1 and CDR2: MNHEY and SMNVEV (reference sequence).

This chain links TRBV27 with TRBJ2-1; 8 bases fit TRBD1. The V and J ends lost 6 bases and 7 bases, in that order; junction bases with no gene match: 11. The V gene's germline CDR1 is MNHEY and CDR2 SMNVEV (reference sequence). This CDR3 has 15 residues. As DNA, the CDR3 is TGTGCCAGCAGACTCGGACAGGGACCGAAGAATGAGCAGTTCTTC. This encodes CASRLGQGPKNEQFF.

The chain's CDR3 is CASRQGHTEAFF. CDR3 nucleotides: TGTGCCAGCAGGCAAGGCCACACTGAAGCTTTCTTT. This chain joins TRBV6-5 and TRBJ1-1; D is undetermined. The CDR3 sequence is 12 residues long. Germline CDR1 is MNHEY and CDR2 is SVGAGI. V lost 6 bases and J lost 3, with 8 bases in between.

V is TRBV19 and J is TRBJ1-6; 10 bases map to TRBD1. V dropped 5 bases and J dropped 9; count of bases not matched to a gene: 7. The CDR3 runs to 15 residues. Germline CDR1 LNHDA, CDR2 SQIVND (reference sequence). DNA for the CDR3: TGTGCCAGTAGTGGGGGACAGGGGAGCGGTTCACCCCTCCACTTT. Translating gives CASSGGQGSGSPLHF.

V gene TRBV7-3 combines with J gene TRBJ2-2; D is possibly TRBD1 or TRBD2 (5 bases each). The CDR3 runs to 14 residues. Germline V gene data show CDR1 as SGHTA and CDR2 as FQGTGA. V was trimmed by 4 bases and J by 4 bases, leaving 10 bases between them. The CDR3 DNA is TGTGCCAGCAGCTCCGTGGGACCCACCGGGGAGCTGTTTTTT. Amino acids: CASSSVGPTGELFF.

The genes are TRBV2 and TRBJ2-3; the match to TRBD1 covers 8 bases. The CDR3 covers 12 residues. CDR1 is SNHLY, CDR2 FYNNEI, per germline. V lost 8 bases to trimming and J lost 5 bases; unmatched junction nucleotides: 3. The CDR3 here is CASRTGRDTQYF. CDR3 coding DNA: TGTGCCAGCCGGACAGGGAGAGATACGCAGTATTTT.

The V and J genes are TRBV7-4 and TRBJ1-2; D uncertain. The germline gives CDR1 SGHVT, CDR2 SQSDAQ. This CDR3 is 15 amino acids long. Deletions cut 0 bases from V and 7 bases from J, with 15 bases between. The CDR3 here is CASSLAGEGPRGYTF. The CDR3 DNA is TGTGCCAGCAGCTTAGCGGGCGAAGGGCCCCGTGGCTACACCTTC.

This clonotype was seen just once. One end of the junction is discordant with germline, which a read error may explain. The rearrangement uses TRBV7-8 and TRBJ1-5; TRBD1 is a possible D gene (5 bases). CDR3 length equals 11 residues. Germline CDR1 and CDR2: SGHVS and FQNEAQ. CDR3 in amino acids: CVSSLGALQHF. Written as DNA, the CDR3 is TGTGTCAGCAGCTTAGGGGCGCTCCAGCATTTT.

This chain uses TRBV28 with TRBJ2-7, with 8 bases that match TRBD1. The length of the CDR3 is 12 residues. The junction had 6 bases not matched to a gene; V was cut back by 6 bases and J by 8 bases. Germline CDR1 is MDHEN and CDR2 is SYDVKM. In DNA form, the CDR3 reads TGTGCCAGCAGCCCCAGGGGGCTCAAGCAGTACGTC. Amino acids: CASSPRGLKQYV.